Each of the 29 T cell receptor beta chains below was sequenced from the same sample in a study of beta chain features in type 1 diabetes. Whole-study findings and limits: For Type 1 diabetes patients, all four CD4+ subsets carried TCRB CDR3s that were moderately but significantly shorter.

These receptors lack a known antigen. Reverse transcription of all isolated RNA meant that expressed TCRB transcripts were sequenced. Some clones are missing from TCRdb's copy, which holds only in-frame ones; the method was immunoSEQ multiplex PCR. The data hold some 350,000 clones, with roughly 13% observed a single time. The sample taken for sequencing was naive CD4+ T cells from blood. Source of these receptors: a woman aged 18-29 years with type 1 diabetes.

The gene calls are TRBV7-3 and TRBJ2-4, with unresolved D. CDR1 is SGHTA and CDR2 is FQGTGA in the germline V gene. V was pared by 1 base and J by 3 bases, with 10 bases between. The CDR3 totals 15 residues. In nucleotides, the CDR3 is TGTGCCAGCAGCTTAAATGCAGGCAGCAAAAACATTCAGTACTTC. Amino acids: CASSLNAGSKNIQYF.

This rearrangement joins TRBV18 to TRBJ1-1; possibly TRBD1 for D (5 bases). Trimming took off 3 bases at V and 1 base at J, with 18 bases between the two ends. The germline V gene encodes CDR1 KGHSH and CDR2 LQKENI. This CDR3 has 17 residues. CDR3 in amino acids: CASSPYMEGLTNTEAFF. CDR3 bases: TGTGCCAGCTCACCCTACATGGAGGGACTCACGAACACTGAAGCTTTCTTT.

The V gene is TRBV30, the J gene TRBJ2-1; possibly TRBD2 for D (6 bases). This CDR3 has 18 residues. The V end was cut by 3 bases, the J end by 3 bases, with 24 bases between. Germline CDR1 and CDR2: GTSNPN and SVGIG (reference sequence). CDR3 bases: TGTGCCTGGAGCTCCCCCGGGAGCCTCGATCCGGTCTACAATGAGCAGTTCTTC. Its translation: CAWSSPGSLDPVYNEQFF.

This clone was seen a few times. This sequence joins TRBV7-7 and TRBJ2-1, with TRBD2 identical over 12 bases. The CDR3 runs to 15 residues. J gave up 5 bases and V 4 bases, and 3 bases lay outside the gene matches. Looked up from germline, CDR1 is SSHAT and CDR2 is FNYEAQ (reference sequence). The CDR3 sequence: CASSSGLAGHNEQFF. The CDR3 region has the DNA TGTGCCAGCAGCTCCGGACTAGCGGGACACAATGAGCAGTTCTTC.

This clone occurred a few times. Other nucleotide sequences from this sample produce the same CDR3. The chain couples TRBV11-2 to TRBJ2-2; D not certain. The CDR3 covers 11 residues. CDR1 SGHAT and CDR2 FQNNGV come from the germline V gene. V lost 2 bases to trimming and J lost 7 bases, with 2 bases between them. The CDR3 loop is CASSLYGELFF. DNA of the CDR3: TGTGCCAGCAGCTTATACGGGGAGCTGTTTTTT.

This clone was seen a handful of times. The V and J genes are TRBV7-9 and TRBJ1-5; D is uncertain. Germline V gives CDR1 SEHNR, CDR2 FQNEAQ (reference sequence). The germline V and J ends were trimmed by 1 base and 5 bases, with 6 bases remaining between them. The CDR3 has 13 amino acids. As DNA, the CDR3 is TGTGCCAGCAGCTTAGGCGTCTATCAGCCCCAGCATTTT. Its translation is CASSLGVYQPQHF.

The chain uses TRBV5-1 and TRBJ1-1; D is unresolved. The CDR3 consists of 15 residues. The V and J ends lost 3 bases and 1 base respectively, with 13 bases between them. Germline assignment: CDR1 SGHRS and CDR2 YFSETQ. The CDR3 DNA sequence: TGCGCCAGCAGCTCCCTTACCTTTAGGAACACTGAAGCTTTCTTT. It specifies CASSSLTFRNTEAFF.

V usage is TRBV6-5 and J usage is TRBJ2-3; D remains ambiguous. The CDR3 sequence is 14 residues long. The V end was cut by 4 bases, the J end by 2 bases, with 10 bases between. Germline CDR1 reads MNHEY; CDR2 reads SVGAGI. The CDR3 loop reads CASSFDTNTDTQYF. CDR3 bases: TGTGCCAGCAGTTTTGACACAAACACAGATACGCAGTATTTT.

This clone occurred a few times. The chain carries TRBV29-1 and TRBJ2-5, with TRBD1 identical over 7 bases. Per the germline V gene, CDR1 is SQVTM and CDR2 is ANQGSEA. V shed 7 bases, J shed 5 bases, and the junction held 13 bases outside the gene matches. The CDR3 loop spans 14 amino acids. The CDR3 DNA is TGCAGCGCCACACAGGGGACGTCCACGGAGACCCAGTACTTC. Translation gives CSATQGTSTETQYF.

The sample holds a few counts of this clone. This rearrangement joins TRBV29-1 to TRBJ1-1; 7 bases fit TRBD1. The CDR3 consists of 13 residues. The V segment lost 8 bases and the J segment 0 bases; nucleotides outside the gene matches: 6. Germline V gene lookup returns CDR1 SQVTM and CDR2 ANQGSEA. The CDR3 coding sequence is TGCAGCTCACGACAGGGCCTGAACACTGAAGCTTTCTTT. It yields the protein CSSRQGLNTEAFF.

DNA for the CDR3: TGTGCCAGCAGCTCACCATTCGGGGAGCAGTACGTC. This sequence encodes CASSSPFGEQYV. This rearrangement joins TRBV7-9 to TRBJ2-7; D is ambiguous. Germline V gene sequence: CDR1 SEHNR, CDR2 FQNEAQ (reference sequence). The CDR3 extends over 12 amino acids. V was clipped by 4 bases and J by 7 bases, with 11 bases between them.

The chain has TRBV7-8 and TRBJ2-1, with D possibly TRBD2 on 5 matching bases. There are 16 residues in the CDR3. Trimming stripped 2 bases from V and 7 bases from J, with 18 bases between. The germline CDR1 and CDR2 sequences are SGHVS and FQNEAQ. As DNA, the CDR3 is TGTGCCAGCAGCTTAACTAGGGCTAAATTTTGGAATGAGCAGTTCTTC. It codes for CASSLTRAKFWNEQFF.

This clone appeared a few times. The V call is TRBV5-4, the J call TRBJ2-3; D is unresolved. Trimming left V 4 bases short and J 10 bases short, with 16 bases between. Germline assignment: CDR1 SGHNT and CDR2 YYREEE (reference sequence). The CDR3 totals 13 residues. Written as DNA, the CDR3 is TGTGCCAGCAGCCTACCCTCACCTCAGGCGCAGTATTTT. Its protein product is CASSLPSPQAQYF.

This chain uses TRBV7-2 with TRBJ2-2, with 8 bases aligning to TRBD2. V lost 0 bases to trimming and J lost 6 bases; unmatched junction nucleotides: 6. CDR1 and CDR2 from the germline V gene are SGHTA and FQGNSA. The CDR3 has 16 residues. CDR3 amino acids: CASSLAPGLGAGELFF. The CDR3 bases are TGTGCCAGCAGCTTAGCGCCGGGACTAGGGGCCGGGGAGCTGTTTTTT. The full variable domain, its missing parts supplied by reference TRBV7-2 and TRBJ2-2, is GAGVSQSPSNKVTEKGKDVELRCDPISGHTALYWYRQSLGQGLEFLIYFQGNSAPDKSGLPSDRFSAERTGGSVSTLTIQRTQQEDSAVYLCASSLAPGLGAGELFFGEGSRLTVL.

The chain links TRBV19 to TRBJ1-5; 7 bases map to TRBD1. The germline gives CDR1 LNHDA, CDR2 SQIVND (reference sequence). V trimming: 1 base; J trimming: 4 bases; junction bases outside the gene matches: 7. The CDR3 is made up of 16 amino acids. CDR3 sequence: CASSIGDSQGNQPQHF. Written as DNA, the CDR3 is TGTGCCAGTAGTATAGGGGACAGTCAGGGGAATCAGCCCCAGCATTTT.

This chain joins TRBV30 and TRBJ2-2, with TRBD2 as a possible D gene (5 bases). Trimming removed 1 base at V and 15 bases at J, with 12 bases between. Germline CDR1 is GTSNPN and CDR2 is SVGIG (reference sequence). CDR3 length: 11 residues. The CDR3 region is CAWSGDLRVFF. DNA of the CDR3: TGTGCCTGGAGTGGAGACCTGAGGGTGTTTTTT. Using reference TRBV30 and TRBJ2-2 for the parts outside the CDR3, the full variable domain is SQTIHQWPATLVQPVGSPLSLECTVEGTSNPNLYWYRQAAGRGLQLLFYSVGIGQISSEVPQNLSASRPQDRQFILSSKKLLLSDSGFYLCAWSGDLRVFFGEGSRLTVL.

The J gene is TRBJ2-5, the V gene TRBV9; the D is unclear. Per germline, CDR1 SGDLS and CDR2 YYNGEE. This CDR3 contains 11 residues. Trimming cost V 5 bases and J 13 bases, with 15 bases left between them. The CDR3 sequence is CASSPATQLYF. The CDR3 DNA follows: TGTGCCAGCAGTCCCGCGACTCAGCTGTACTTC. Full variable domain (missing parts from reference TRBV9 and TRBJ2-5): DSGVTQTPKHLITATGQRVTLRCSPRSGDLSVYWYQQSLDQGLQFLIQYYNGEERAKGNILERFSAQQFPDLHSELNLSSLELGDSALYFCASSPATQLYFGPGTRLLVL.

In DNA, the CDR3 is TGTGCCAGCAGCGCCGGGTCTTCTAACTATGGCTACACCTTC. This sequence encodes CASSAGSSNYGYTF. The V and J genes are TRBV5-4 and TRBJ1-2; the D is unclear. CDR1 and CDR2 (germline): SGHNT, YYREEE (reference sequence). This CDR3 comprises 14 residues. Trimming stripped 4 bases from V and 0 bases from J, with 10 bases between.

This clone turned up a few times. CDR3 in amino acids: CASSHRTGPTNEQFF. In DNA, the CDR3 is TGTGCCAGCAGCCACAGGACAGGCCCAACTAATGAGCAGTTCTTC. This sequence joins TRBV7-9 and TRBJ2-1, with 7 nucleotides matching TRBD1. Trimming removed 5 bases from V and 7 bases from J; junction bases left unmatched: 11. Germline V gene data show CDR1 as SEHNR and CDR2 as FQNEAQ (reference sequence). This CDR3 comprises 15 residues.

This clone has more than one count but fewer than ten. This sequence joins TRBV5-4 and TRBJ2-7; 9 bases fit TRBD2. The CDR3 loop spans 15 amino acids. The V and J ends lost 3 bases and 4 bases, in that order; junction bases with no gene match: 8. Germline loops: CDR1 SGHNT, CDR2 YYREEE (reference sequence). CDR3 loop: CASSSPLAGIYEQYF. CDR3 bases: TGTGCCAGCAGCTCCCCCCTAGCGGGAATATACGAGCAGTACTTC.

The chain combines TRBV9 with TRBJ2-3, with D hard to call. V lost 1 base and J lost 0, with 9 bases in between. CDR1 is SGDLS, CDR2 YYNGEE, per germline. The CDR3 runs to 15 residues. CDR3 in DNA: TGTGCCAGCAGCGTAACGGCGACTAGCACAGATACGCAGTATTTT. It encodes CASSVTATSTDTQYF.

This clone turned up a few times. The chain links TRBV29-1 to TRBJ2-5; perhaps TRBD1 as D (6 bases). The germline V gene encodes CDR1 SQVTM and CDR2 ANQGSEA. V was trimmed by 5 bases and J by 3 bases, leaving 10 bases between them. This CDR3 comprises 12 residues. The CDR3 spells CSVITGKETQYF. Written as DNA, the CDR3 is TGCAGCGTTATTACAGGGAAAGAGACCCAGTACTTC. Supplemented by reference TRBV29-1 and TRBJ2-5, the full variable domain reads SAVISQKPSRDICQRGTSLTIQCQVDSQVTMMFWYRQQPGQSLTLIATANQGSEATYESGFVIDKFPISRPNLTFSTLTVSNMSPEDSSIYLCSVITGKETQYFGPGTRLLVL.

The chain has TRBV10-2 and TRBJ2-3; TRBD2 matches at 9 bases. CDR1 is WSHSY and CDR2 is SAAADI in the germline V gene. This CDR3 region has 13 residues. In DNA, the CDR3 is TGCGCGACGCGGCTAGCGGGATCAGATACGCAGTATTTT. Residues: CATRLAGSDTQYF.

The V gene is TRBV4-1, the J gene TRBJ2-7; D call uncertain. The CDR3 extends over 13 amino acids. V lost 1 base to trimming and J lost 6 bases, with 10 bases between them. CDR1 MGHRA and CDR2 YSYEKL come from the germline V gene. As DNA, the CDR3 is TGCGCCAGCAGCCAAGGAACTATTTGCGAGCAGTACGTC. Protein: CASSQGTICEQYV.

The table lists this clone with a few counts. The genes are TRBV2 and TRBJ1-2; D might be TRBD1 (5 bases). CDR1 is SNHLY, CDR2 FYNNEI, per germline. V lost 5 bases, J lost 1 base, and 11 bases lay in between. The CDR3 loop spans 14 amino acids. CDR3 nucleotides: TGTGCCAGCAGTCCCCTGACAGTTAACTATGGCTACACCTTC. Translated, it gives CASSPLTVNYGYTF. The full variable domain, with the rest looked up from reference TRBV2 and TRBJ1-2, is EPEVTQTPSHQVTQMGQEVILRCVPISNHLYFYWYRQILGQKVEFLVSFYNNEISEKSEIFDDQFSVERPDGSNFTLKIRSTKLEDSAMYFCASSPLTVNYGYTFGSGTRLTVV.

The chain couples TRBV6-6 to TRBJ2-7; 11 nucleotides agree with TRBD2. Looked up from germline, CDR1 is MNHNY and CDR2 is SVGAGI (reference sequence). CDR3 size: 16 residues. Unmatched junction bases numbered 12, after V lost 5 bases and J lost 6 bases. The CDR3 DNA reads TGTGCCAGCAGTGGGGATAGCGGGAGGGCCAGGTTCGAGCAGTACGTC. It codes for CASSGDSGRARFEQYV.

The chain recombines TRBV30 with TRBJ1-2; no clear D. CDR1 GTSNPN and CDR2 SVGIG come from the germline V gene (reference sequence). V lost 0 bases and J 10 bases, leaving 9 bases between the germline ends. The CDR3 spans 11 residues. This CDR3 is CAWSVRGDYTF. The CDR3 DNA is TGTGCCTGGAGTGTACGGGGAGACTACACCTTC.

The chain employs TRBV2 and TRBJ1-5; TRBD1 aligns across 7 bases. CDR3 length equals 15 residues. Trimming took 7 bases from V and 0 from J; bases not matched to a gene: 6. Germline V gene sequence: CDR1 SNHLY, CDR2 FYNNEI. CDR3 amino acids: CASTGQALSNQPQHF. The CDR3 coding sequence is TGTGCCAGCACCGGACAGGCCCTTAGCAATCAGCCCCAGCATTTT.

This clone was counted between two and nine times. J is TRBJ2-7 and V is TRBV27; possibly TRBD2 for D (6 bases). In germline, CDR1 is MNHEY, CDR2 SMNVEV (reference sequence). Trimming left V 4 bases short and J 5 bases short, with 15 bases between. This CDR3 comprises 14 residues. CDR3 region: CASSYLAGSDEQYV. In nucleotides, the CDR3 is TGTGCCAGCAGTTATCTTGCCGGGAGTGACGAGCAGTACGTC.